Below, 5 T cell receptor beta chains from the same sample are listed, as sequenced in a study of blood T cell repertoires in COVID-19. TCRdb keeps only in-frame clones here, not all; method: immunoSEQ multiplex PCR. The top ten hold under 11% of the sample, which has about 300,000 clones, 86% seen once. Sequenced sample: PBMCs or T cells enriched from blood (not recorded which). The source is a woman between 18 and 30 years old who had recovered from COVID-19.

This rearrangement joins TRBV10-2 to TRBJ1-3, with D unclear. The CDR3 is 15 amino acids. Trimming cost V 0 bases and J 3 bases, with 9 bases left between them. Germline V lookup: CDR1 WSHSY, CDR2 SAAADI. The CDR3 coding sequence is TGCGCCAGCAGTGAGTCACAGCTCGGTGGAAACACCATATATTTT. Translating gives CASSESQLGGNTIYF.

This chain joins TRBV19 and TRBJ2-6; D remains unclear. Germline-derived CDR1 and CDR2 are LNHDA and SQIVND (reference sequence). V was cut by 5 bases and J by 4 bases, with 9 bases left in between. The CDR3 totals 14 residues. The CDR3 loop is CASSVGGGANVLTF. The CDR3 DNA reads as TGTGCCAGTAGTGTTGGCGGCGGGGCCAACGTCCTGACTTTC.

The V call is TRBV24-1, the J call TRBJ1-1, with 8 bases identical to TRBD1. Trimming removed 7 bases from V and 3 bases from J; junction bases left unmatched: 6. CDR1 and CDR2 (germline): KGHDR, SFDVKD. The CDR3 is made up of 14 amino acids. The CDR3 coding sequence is TGTGCCACCAGCTCAGGGGGCGCGGACACTGAAGCTTTCTTT. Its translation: CATSSGGADTEAFF.

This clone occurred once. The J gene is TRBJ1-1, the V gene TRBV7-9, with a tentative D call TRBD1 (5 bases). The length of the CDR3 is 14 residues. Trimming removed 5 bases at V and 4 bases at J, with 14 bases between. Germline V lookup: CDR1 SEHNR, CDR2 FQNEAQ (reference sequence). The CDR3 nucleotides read TGTGCCAGCAGCCCCGCGGGGGGGGGCACTGAAGCTTTCTTT. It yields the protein CASSPAGGGTEAFF.

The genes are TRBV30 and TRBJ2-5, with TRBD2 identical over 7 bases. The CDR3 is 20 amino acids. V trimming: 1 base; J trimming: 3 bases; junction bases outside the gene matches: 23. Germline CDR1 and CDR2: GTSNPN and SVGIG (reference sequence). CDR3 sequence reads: CAWSGRDYLDTTELKETQYF. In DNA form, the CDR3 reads TGTGCCTGGAGTGGACGGGACTACCTAGACACAACGGAGTTAAAAGAGACCCAGTACTTC.